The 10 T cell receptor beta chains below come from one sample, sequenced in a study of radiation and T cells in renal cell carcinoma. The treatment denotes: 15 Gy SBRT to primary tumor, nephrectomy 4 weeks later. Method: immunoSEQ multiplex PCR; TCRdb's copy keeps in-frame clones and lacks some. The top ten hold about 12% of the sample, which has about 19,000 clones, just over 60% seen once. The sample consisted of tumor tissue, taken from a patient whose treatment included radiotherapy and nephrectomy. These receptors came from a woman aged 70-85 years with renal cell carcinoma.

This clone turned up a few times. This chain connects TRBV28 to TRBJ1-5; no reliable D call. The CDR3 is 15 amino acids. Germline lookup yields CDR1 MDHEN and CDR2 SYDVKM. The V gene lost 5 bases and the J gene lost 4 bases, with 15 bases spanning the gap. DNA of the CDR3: TGTGCCAGCAGTCACCCACCGGGGTTAAATCAGCCCCAGCATTTT. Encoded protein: CASSHPPGLNQPQHF.

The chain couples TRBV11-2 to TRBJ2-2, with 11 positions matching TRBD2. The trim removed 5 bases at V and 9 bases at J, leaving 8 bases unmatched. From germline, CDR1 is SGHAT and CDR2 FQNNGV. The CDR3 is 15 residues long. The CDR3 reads CASSAHSGGARELFF. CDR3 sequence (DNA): TGTGCCAGCAGCGCACATAGCGGGGGGGCCCGGGAGCTGTTTTTT.

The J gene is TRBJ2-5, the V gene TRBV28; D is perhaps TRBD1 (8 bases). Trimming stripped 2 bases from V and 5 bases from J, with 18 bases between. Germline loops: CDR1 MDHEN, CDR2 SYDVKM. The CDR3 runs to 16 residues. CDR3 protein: CASSLIKQGGMETQYF. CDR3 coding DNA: TGTGCCAGCAGTTTAATTAAACAGGGGGGGATGGAGACCCAGTACTTC.

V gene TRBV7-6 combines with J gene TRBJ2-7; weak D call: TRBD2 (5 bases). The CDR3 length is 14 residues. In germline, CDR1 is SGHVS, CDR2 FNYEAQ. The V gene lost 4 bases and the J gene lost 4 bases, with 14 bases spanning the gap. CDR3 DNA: TGTGCCAGCAGCTCCGTCCTCGGGGATTACGAGCAGTACTTC. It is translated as CASSSVLGDYEQYF.

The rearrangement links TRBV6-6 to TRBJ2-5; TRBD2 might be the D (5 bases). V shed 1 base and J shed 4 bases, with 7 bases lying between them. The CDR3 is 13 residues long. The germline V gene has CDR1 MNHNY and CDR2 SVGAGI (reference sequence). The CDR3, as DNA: TGTGCCAGCAGTTACTACGGAGGAGAGACCCAGTACTTC. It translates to CASSYYGGETQYF.

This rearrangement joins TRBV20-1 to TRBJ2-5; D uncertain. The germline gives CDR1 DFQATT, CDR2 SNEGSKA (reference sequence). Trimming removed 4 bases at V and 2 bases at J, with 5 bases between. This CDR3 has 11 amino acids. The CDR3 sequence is CSAMHQETQYF. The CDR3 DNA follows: TGCAGTGCTATGCATCAAGAGACCCAGTACTTC.

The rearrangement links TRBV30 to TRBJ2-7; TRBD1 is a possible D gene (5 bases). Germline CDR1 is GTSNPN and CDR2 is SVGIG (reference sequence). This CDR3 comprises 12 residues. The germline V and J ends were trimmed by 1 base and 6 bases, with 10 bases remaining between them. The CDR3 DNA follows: TGTGCCTGGAGTGAAGTAGGGGCCGAGCAGTACTTC. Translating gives CAWSEVGAEQYF.

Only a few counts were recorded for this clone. This CDR3 is CASTRGAGAEAFF. For the CDR3, the DNA is TGTGCCAGCACCCGAGGAGCAGGGGCTGAAGCTTTCTTT. The chain joins TRBV7-9 to TRBJ1-1; tentative D call: TRBD1 (6 bases). CDR1 SEHNR and CDR2 FQNEAQ come from the germline V gene (reference sequence). The CDR3 is 13 amino acids. V shed 7 bases and J shed 6 bases, with 15 bases lying between them. The entire variable domain, with the rest obtained from reference TRBV7-9 and TRBJ1-1, is as follows: DTGVSQNPRHKITKRGQNVTFRCDPISEHNRLYWYRQTLGQGPEFLTYFQNEAQLEKSRLLSDRFSAERPKGSFSTLEIQRTEQGDSAMYLCASTRGAGAEAFFGQGTRLTVV.

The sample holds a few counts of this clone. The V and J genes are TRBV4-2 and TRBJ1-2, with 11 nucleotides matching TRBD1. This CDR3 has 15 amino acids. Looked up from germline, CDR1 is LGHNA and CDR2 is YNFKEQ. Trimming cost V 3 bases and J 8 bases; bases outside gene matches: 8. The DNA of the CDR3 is TGTGCCAGCAGCCACTCCGGACAGGGGGCGATCGGCTACACCTTC. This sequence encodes CASSHSGQGAIGYTF.

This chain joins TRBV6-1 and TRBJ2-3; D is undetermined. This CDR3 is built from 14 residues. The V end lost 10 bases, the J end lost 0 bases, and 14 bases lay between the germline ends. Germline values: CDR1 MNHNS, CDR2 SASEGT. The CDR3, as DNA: TGTGCCACCGATGGCAGTTTTAGCACAGATACGCAGTATTTT. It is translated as CATDGSFSTDTQYF.